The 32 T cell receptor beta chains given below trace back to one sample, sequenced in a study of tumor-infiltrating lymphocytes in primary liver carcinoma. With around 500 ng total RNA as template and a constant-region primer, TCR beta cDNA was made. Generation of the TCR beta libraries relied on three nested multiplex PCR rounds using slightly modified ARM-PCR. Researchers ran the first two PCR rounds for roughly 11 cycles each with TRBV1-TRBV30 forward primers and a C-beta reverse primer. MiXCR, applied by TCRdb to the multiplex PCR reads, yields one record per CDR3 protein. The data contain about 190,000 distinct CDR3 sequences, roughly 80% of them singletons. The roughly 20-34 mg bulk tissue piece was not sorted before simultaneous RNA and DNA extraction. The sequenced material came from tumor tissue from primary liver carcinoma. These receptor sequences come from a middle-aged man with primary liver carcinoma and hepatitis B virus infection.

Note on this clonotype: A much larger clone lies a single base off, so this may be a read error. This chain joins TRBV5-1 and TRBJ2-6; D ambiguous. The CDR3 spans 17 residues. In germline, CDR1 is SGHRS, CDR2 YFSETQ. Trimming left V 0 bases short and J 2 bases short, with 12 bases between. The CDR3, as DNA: TGCGCCAGCAGCTTGGACTCACCTTCCACTGGGGCCAACGTCCTGACTTTC. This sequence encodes CASSLDSPSTGANVLTF.

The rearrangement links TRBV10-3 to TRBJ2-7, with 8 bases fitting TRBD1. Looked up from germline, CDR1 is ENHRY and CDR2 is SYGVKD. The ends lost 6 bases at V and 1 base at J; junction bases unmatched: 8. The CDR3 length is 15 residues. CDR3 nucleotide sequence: TGTGCCATCAGGGATCCAGGACAGGGATCCTACGAGCAGTACTTC. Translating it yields CAIRDPGQGSYEQYF.

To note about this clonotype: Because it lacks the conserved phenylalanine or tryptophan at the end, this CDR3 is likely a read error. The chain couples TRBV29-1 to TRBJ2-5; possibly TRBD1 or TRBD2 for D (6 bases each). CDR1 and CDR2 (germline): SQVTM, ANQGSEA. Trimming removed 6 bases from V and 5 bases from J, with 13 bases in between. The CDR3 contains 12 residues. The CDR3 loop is CSVWGAGETQYY. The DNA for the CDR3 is TGCAGCGTGTGGGGGGCAGGGGAGACCCAGTACTAC.

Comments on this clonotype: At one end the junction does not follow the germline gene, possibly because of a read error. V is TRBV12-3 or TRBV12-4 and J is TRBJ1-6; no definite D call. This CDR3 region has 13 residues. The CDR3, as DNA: TGTGCCAACAGTTTGGGGTATCACTCACTCCTCCACTTT. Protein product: CANSLGYHSLLHF.

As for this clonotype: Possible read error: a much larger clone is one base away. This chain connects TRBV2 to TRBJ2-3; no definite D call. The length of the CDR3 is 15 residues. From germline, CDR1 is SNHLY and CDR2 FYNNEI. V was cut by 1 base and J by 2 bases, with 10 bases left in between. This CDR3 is CASSEVARTTDTQYF. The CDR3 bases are TGTGCCAGCAGTGAAGTAGCCAGGACCACAGATACGCAGTATTTT.

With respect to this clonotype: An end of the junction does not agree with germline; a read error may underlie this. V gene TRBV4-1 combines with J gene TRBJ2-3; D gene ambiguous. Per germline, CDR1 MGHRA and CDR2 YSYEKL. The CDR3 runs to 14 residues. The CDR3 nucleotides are TGCGCCAACGGCCAAAAAGAAGGCACAGATACGCAATATTTT. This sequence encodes CANGQKEGTDTQYF.

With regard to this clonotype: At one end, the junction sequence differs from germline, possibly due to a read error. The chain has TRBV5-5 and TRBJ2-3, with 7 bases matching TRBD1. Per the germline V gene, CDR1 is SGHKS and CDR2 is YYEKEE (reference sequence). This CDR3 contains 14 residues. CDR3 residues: CASSLTEGTDRQYF. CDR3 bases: TGTGCCAGCAGCTTGACTGAAGGGACAGATAGGCAGTATTTT.

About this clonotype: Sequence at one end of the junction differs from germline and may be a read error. In DNA form, the CDR3 reads TGTGCCAGCAAATTGTATGGTCTGGAAGAAGAGCCCCAGTACTTC. This sequence encodes CASKLYGLEEEPQYF. V gene TRBV2 combines with J gene TRBJ2-5; D not certain. Germline values: CDR1 SNHLY, CDR2 FYNNEI. The CDR3 loop spans 15 amino acids.

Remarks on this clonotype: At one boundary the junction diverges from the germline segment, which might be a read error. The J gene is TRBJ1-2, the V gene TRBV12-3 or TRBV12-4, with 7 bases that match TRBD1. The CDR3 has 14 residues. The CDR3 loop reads CASSRKGGYDGYIF. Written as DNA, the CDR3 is TGTGCGAGCTCACGGAAAGGGGGCTATGATGGCTACATCTTC.

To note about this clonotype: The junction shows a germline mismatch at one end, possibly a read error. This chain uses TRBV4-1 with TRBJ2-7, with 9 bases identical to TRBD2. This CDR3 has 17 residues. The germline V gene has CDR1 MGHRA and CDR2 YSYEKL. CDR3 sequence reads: CASSQERISGSIYEQYF. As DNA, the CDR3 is TGCGCCAGCAGTCAAGAAAGGATTAGCGGGAGTATCTACGAGCAGTACTTC.

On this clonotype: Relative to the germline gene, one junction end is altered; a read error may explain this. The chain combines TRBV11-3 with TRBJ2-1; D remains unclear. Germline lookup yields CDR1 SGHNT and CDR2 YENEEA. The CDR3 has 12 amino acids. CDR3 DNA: TGTGCCGGCAGCTTAAATGCCTATGAACAGTTCTTC. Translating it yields CAGSLNAYEQFF. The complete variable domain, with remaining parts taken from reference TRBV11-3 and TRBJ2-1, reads EAGVVQSPRYKIIEKKQPVAFWCNPISGHNTLYWYLQNLGQGPELLIRYENEEAVDDSQLPKDRFSAERLKGVDSTLKIQPAELGDSAVYLCAGSLNAYEQFFGPGTRLTVL.

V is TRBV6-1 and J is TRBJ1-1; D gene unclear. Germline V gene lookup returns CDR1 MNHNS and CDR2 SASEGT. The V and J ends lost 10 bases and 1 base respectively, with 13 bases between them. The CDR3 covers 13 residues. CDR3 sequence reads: CANTYIGNTEAFF. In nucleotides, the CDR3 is TGTGCCAACACCTATATAGGGAACACTGAAGCTTTCTTT.

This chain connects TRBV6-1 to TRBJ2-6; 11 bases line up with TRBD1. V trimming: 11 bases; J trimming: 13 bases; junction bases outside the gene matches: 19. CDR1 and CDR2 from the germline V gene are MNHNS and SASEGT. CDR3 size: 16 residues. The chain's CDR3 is CAGTGTGGAGARVLTF. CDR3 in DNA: TGTGCCGGTACCGGGACAGGGGGTGCTGGGGCCAGAGTCCTGACTTTC.

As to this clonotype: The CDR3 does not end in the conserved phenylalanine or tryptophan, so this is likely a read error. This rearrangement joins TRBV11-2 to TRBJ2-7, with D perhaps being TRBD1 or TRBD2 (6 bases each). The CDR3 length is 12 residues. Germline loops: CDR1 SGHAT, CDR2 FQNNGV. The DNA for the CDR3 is TGTGTCACCAGTCCCGGGGGCTACGAACAGTACATC. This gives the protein CVTSPGGYEQYI.

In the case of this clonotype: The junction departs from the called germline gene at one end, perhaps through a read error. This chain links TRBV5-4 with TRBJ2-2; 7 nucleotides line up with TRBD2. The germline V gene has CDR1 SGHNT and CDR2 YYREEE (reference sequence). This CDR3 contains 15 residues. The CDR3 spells CTSSWDYFNTGELFF. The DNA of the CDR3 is TGTACCAGCAGCTGGGACTACTTCAACACCGGGGAACTGTTTTTT.

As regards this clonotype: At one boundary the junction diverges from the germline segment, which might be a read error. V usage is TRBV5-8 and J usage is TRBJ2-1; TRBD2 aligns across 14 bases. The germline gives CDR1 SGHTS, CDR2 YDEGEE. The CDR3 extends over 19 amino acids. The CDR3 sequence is CVSRPVGLAGGGYYNEQFF. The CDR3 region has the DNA TGTGTCAGCAGACCGGTCGGACTAGCGGGAGGAGGGTACTACAATGAGCAGTTCTTC.

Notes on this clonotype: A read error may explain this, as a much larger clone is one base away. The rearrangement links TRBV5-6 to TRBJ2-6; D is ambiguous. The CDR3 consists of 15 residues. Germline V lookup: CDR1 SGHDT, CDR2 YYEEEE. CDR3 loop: CVSSRFSSGANVLTF. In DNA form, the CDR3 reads TGTGTCAGCAGCAGATTTTCCTCTGGGGCCAACGTCCTGACTTTC.

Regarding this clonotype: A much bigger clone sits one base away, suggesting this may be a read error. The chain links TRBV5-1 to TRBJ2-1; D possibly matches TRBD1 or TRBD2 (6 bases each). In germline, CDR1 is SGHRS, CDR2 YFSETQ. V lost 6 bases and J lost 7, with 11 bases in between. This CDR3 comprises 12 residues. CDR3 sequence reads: CASNLGGNEQFF. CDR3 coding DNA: TGCGCCAGCAACTTAGGGGGGAATGAGCAGTTCTTC.

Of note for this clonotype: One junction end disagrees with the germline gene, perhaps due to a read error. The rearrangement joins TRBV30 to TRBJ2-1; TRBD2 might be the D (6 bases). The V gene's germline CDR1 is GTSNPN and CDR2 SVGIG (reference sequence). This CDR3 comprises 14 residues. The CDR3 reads CAWTRLGIYNEQFF. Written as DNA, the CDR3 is TGTGCCTGGACCCGACTAGGGATCTACAATGAGCAATTCTTC.

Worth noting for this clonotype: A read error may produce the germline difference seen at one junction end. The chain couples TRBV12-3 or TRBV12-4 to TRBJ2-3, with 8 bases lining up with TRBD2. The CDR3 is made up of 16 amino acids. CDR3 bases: TGTGCCATCAGTTTAGATTCCAGCGGGAGCACAGTTACGCAGTATTTT. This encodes CAISLDSSGSTVTQYF.

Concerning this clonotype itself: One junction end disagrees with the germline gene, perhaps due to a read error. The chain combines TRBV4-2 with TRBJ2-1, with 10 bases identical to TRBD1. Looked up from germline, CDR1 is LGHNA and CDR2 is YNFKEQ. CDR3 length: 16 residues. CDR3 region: CISSHAGGQGNNKQFF. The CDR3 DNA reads TGTATCAGCAGCCACGCCGGGGGACAGGGGAACAATAAGCAGTTCTTC.

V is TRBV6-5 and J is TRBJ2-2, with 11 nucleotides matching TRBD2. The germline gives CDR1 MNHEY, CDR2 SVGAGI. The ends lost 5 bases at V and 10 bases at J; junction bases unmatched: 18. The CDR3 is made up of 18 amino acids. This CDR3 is CASSHSLAGGPDPQELFF. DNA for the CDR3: TGTGCCAGCAGTCATAGTCTAGCGGGAGGCCCTGACCCCCAGGAGCTGTTTTTT.

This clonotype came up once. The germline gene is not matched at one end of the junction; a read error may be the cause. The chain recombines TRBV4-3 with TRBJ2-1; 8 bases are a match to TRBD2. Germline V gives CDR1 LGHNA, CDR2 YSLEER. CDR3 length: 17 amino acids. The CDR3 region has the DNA TGCGCCAGCCGCCAAGTACATCAGCGGGAGCCCTACAATGAGGAGTTCTTC. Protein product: CASRQVHQREPYNEEFF.

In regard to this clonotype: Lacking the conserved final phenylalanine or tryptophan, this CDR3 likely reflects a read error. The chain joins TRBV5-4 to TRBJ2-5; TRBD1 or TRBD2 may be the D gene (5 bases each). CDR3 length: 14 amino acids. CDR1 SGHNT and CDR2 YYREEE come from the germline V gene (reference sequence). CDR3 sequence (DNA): TGTGCTAGCAGCCCAGCACAGGTGGGGGAGACGCAGTACATC. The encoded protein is CASSPAQVGETQYI.

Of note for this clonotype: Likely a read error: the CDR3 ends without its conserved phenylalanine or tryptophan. Written as DNA, the CDR3 is TGCGCCATCGGCAAACAGGAGACTCAAGAGACCCAGTACTTA. The encoded protein is CAIGKQETQETQYL. The rearrangement joins TRBV4-1 to TRBJ2-5; tentatively, D is TRBD1 (5 bases). Germline V gene data show CDR1 as MGHRA and CDR2 as YSYEKL. The CDR3 extends over 14 amino acids. The V and J ends lost 10 bases and 2 bases respectively, with 17 bases between them.

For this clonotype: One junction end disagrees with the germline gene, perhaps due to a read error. The CDR3 protein is CDSSTGGNSEAFF. CDR3 coding DNA: TGTGACAGCAGCACAGGGGGGAATAGTGAAGCTTTCTTT. The rearrangement uses TRBV6-6 and TRBJ1-1, with 8 bases lining up with TRBD1. The CDR3 runs 13 residues. Looked up from germline, CDR1 is MNHNY and CDR2 is SVGAGI (reference sequence).

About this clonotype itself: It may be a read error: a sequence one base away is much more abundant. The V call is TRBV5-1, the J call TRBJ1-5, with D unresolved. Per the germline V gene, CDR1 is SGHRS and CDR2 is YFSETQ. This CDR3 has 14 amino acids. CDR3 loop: CASGLEGGNQPQHF. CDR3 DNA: TGCGCCAGCGGCTTGGAAGGCGGCAATCAGCCCCAGCATTTT.

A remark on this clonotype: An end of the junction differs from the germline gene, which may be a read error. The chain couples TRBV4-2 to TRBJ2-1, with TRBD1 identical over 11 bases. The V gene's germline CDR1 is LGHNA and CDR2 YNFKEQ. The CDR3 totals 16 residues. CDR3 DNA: TGTACCAGCAGCTACGCCGGGGGACAGGGGGACAATGAGCACTTCTTC. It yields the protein CTSSYAGGQGDNEHFF.

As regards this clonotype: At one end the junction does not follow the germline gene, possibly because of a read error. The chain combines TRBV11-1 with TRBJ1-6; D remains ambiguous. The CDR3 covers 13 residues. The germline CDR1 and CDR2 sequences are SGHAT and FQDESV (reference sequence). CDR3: CASNRTLVSPFHF. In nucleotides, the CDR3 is TGTGCCAGCAACCGGACGCTGGTTTCACCCTTCCACTTC. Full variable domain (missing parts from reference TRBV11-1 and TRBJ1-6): EAEVAQSPRYKITEKSQAVAFWCDPISGHATLYWYRQILGQGPELLVQFQDESVVDDSQLPKDRFSAERLKGVDSTLKIQPAELGDSAMYLCASNRTLVSPFHFGNGTRLTVT.

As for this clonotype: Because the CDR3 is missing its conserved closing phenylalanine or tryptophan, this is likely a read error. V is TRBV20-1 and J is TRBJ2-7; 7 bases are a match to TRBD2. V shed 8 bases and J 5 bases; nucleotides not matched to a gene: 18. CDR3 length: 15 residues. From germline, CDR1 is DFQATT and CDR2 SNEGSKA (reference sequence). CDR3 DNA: TGCAGTCCTATTAACGGGGGGAGAGGCACCCACGAGCAGTACATC. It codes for CSPINGGRGTHEQYI.

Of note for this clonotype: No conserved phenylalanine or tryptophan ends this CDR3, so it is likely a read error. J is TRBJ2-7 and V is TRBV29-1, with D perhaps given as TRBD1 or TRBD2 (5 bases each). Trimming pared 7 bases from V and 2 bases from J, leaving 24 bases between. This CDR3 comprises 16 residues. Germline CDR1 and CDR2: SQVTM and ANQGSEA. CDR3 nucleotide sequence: TGCAGCGCCATGACATCTGGGACCGGCGCTCCCTACGAGCAGTACCCC. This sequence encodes CSAMTSGTGAPYEQYP.

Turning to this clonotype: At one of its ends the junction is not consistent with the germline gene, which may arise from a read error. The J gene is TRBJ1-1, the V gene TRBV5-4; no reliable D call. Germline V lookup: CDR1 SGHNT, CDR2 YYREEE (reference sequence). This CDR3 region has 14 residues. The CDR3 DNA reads TGTGCCAGCAGATCCGGGAAGGGCACTATTGAAGTTTTCTTT. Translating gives CASRSGKGTIEVFF.